This T cell receptor (beta chain) is drawn from a study of identical twins. Study findings and constraints: Abundant cord blood beta clonotypes carried fewer insertions; memory repertoires showed none.

TCRdb fed the 5' RACE reads into MiXCR, producing one record per CDR3 protein. Among about 330,000 distinct CDR3 sequences listed, around an eighth were seen once. CDR1 MDHEN and CDR2 SYDVKM come from the germline V gene. This CDR3 region has 14 residues. Deletions cut 6 bases from V and 4 bases from J, with 13 bases between. On this clonotype itself: Its antigen remains unknown.

This sample also appeared in a second study, on yellow fever vaccine responses in identical twins.

The receptor was derived from a woman aged 18 to 35 in good health. Sample: CD8+ T cells sorted from blood. This chain joins TRBV28 and TRBJ2-4, with D possibly being TRBD1 or TRBD2 (5 bases each). CDR3 sequence: CASSVGAGKNIQYF. The CDR3 DNA reads as TGTGCCAGCAGCGTCGGGGCAGGGAAAAACATTCAGTACTTC.